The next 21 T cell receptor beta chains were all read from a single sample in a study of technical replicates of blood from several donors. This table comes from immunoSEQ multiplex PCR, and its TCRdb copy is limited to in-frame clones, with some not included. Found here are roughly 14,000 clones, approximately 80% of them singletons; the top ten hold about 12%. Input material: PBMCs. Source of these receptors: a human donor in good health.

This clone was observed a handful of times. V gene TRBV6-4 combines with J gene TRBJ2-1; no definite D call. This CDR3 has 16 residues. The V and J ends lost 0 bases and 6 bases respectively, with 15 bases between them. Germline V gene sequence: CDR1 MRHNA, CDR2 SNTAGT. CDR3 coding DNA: TGTGCCAGCAGTGACTCGAGTCGTTCATTCGGCAATGAGCAGTTCTTC. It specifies CASSDSSRSFGNEQFF.

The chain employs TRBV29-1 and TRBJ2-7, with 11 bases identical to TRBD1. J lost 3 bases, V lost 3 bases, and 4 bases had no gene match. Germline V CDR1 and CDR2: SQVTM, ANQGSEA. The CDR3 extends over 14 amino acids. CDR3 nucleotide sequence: TGCAGCGTTGATACCGGGACAGGGGGCTACGAGCAGTACTTC. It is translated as CSVDTGTGGYEQYF.

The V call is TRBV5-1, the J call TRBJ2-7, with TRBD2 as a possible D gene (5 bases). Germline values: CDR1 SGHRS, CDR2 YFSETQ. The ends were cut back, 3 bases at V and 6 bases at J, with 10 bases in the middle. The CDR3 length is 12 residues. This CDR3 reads CASSSGWGEQYF. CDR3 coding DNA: TGCGCCAGCAGCTCGGGATGGGGCGAGCAGTACTTC.

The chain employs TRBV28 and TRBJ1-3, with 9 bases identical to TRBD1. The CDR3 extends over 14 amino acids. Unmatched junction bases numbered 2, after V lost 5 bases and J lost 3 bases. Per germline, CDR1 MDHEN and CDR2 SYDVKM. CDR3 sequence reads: CASSAGQGGNTIYF. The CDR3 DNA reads TGTGCCAGCAGTGCGGGACAGGGTGGAAACACCATATATTTT.

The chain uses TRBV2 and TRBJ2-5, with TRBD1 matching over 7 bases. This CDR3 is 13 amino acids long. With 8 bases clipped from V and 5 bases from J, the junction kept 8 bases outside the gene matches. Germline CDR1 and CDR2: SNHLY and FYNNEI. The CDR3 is CASVFGQVETQYF. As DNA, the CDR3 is TGTGCCAGCGTTTTTGGACAGGTCGAGACCCAGTACTTC.

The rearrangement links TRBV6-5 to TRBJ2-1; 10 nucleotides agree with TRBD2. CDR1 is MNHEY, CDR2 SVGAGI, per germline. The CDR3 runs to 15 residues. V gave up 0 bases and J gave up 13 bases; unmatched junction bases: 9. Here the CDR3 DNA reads TGTGCCAGCAGTTACTCGAGCGGGAGGGCTTTCGGACAGTTCTTC. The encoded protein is CASSYSSGRAFGQFF.

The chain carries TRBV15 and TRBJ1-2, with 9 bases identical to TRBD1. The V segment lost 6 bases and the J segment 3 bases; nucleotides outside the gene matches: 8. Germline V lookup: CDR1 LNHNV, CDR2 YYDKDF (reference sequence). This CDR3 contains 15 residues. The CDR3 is CATRANRGLYYGYTF. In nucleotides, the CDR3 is TGTGCCACCAGGGCGAACAGGGGGCTTTACTATGGCTACACCTTC.

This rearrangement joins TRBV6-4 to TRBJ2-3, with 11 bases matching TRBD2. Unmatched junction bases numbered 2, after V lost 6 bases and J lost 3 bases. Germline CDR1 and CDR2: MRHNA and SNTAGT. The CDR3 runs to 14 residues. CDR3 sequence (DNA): TGTGCCAGCAGCATAGCGGGAGGGACAGATACGCAGTATTTT. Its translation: CASSIAGGTDTQYF.

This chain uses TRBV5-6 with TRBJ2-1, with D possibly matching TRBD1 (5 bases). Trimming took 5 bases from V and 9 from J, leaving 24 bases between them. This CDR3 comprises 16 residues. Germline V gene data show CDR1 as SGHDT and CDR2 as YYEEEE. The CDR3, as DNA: TGTGCCAGCAGACCGGGCAGGGTCTCGGTACTCGGTGAGCAGTTCTTC. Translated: CASRPGRVSVLGEQFF.

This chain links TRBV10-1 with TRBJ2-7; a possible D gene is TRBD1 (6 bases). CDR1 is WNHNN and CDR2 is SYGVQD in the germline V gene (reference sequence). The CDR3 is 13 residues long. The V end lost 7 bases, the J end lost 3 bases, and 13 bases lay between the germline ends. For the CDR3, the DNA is TGCGCCAGCAACCCCGAAGGGGGCTACGAGCAGTACTTC. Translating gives CASNPEGGYEQYF.

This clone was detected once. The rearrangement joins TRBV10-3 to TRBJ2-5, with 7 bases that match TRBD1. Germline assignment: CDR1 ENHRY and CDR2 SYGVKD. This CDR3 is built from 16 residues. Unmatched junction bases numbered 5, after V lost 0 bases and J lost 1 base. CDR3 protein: CAISESRGGFQETQYF. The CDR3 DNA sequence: TGTGCCATCAGTGAGTCGAGAGGGGGCTTCCAAGAGACCCAGTACTTC.

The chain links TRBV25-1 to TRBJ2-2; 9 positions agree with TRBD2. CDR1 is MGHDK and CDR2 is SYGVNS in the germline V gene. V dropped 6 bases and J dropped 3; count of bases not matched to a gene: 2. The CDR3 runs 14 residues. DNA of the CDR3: TGTGCCAGCAGGCGACTAGCGGACACCGGGGAGCTGTTTTTT. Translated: CASRRLADTGELFF.

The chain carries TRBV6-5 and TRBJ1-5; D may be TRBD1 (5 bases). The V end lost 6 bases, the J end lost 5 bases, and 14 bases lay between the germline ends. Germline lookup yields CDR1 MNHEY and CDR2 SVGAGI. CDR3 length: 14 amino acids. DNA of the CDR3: TGTGCCAGCAGCCACTCGGGAGGGGATCAGCCCCAGCATTTT. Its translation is CASSHSGGDQPQHF.

Here the CDR3 DNA reads TGTGCCAGCAGCTTAACCCAGGGGGCGCTAAGAAATGAGCAGTTCTTC. This sequence encodes CASSLTQGALRNEQFF. V gene TRBV7-6 combines with J gene TRBJ2-1, with 8 bases fitting TRBD1. Germline V gene lookup returns CDR1 SGHVS and CDR2 FNYEAQ. This CDR3 is built from 16 residues. V trimming: 2 bases; J trimming: 7 bases; junction bases outside the gene matches: 10.

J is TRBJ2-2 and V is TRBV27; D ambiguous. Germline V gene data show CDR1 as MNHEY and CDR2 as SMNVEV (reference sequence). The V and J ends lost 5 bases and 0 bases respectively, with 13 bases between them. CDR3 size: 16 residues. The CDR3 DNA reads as TGTGCCAGCAGTAGTGTCGGGTTCGCGAACACCGGGGAGCTGTTTTTT. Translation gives CASSSVGFANTGELFF.

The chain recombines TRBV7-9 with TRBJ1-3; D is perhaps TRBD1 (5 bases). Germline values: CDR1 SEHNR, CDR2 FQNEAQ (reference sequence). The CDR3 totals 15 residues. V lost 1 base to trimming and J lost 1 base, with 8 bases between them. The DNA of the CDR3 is TGTGCCAGCAGCTTAGTGGGGACTTCTGGAAACACCATATATTTT. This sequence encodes CASSLVGTSGNTIYF.

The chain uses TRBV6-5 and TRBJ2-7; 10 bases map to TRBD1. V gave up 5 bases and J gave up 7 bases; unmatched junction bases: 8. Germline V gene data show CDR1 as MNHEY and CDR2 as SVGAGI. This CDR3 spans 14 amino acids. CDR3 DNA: TGTGCCAGCAGTATCCGGGACAGGGGTGGTGAGCAGTACTTC. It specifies CASSIRDRGGEQYF.

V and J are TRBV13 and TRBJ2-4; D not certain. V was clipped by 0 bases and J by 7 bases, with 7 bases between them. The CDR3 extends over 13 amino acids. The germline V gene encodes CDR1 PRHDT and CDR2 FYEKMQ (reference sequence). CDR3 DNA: TGTGCCAGCAGCTTAGGCCGTCCGAACATTCAGTACTTC. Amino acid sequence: CASSLGRPNIQYF.

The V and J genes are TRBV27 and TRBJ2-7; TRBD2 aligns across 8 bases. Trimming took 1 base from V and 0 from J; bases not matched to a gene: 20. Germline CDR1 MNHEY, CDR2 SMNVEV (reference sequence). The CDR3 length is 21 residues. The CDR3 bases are TGTGCCAGCAGTTTATACCCCCCTTCAGGCGGGGGGTCTATAAGCTCCTACGAGCAGTACTTC. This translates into CASSLYPPSGGGSISSYEQYF.

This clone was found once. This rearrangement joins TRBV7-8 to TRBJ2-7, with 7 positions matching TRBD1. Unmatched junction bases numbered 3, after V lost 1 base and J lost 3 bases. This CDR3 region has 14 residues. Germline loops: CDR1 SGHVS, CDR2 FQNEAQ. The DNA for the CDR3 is TGTGCCAGCAGCTTAGTGACAGGGAACTACGAGCAGTACTTC. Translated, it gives CASSLVTGNYEQYF.

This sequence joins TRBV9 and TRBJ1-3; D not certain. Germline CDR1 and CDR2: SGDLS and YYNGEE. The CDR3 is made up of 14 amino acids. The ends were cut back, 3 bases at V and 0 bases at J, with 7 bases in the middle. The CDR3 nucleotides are TGTGCCAGCAGCGCCTACAGCTCTGGAAACACCATATATTTT. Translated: CASSAYSSGNTIYF.